A single sample is the source of the 13 T cell receptor beta chains below, sequenced in a study of blood T cell repertoires in COVID-19. Data came from immunoSEQ multiplex PCR; TCRdb stores just in-frame clones and leaves some out. The table includes under 250,000 clones, around 86% detected once. The sequenced sample consisted of peripheral blood. These receptors all come from a woman aged 70-85 years with active or convalescent COVID-19.

The chain is built from TRBV27 and TRBJ2-6; 7 bases agree with TRBD1. This CDR3 region has 15 residues. Germline assignment: CDR1 MNHEY and CDR2 SMNVEV (reference sequence). J lost 2 bases, V lost 5 bases, and 3 bases had no gene match. CDR3 region: CASSPDRAGANVLTF. The CDR3 nucleotides are TGTGCCAGCAGTCCCGACAGGGCTGGGGCCAACGTCCTGACTTTC.

This sequence joins TRBV5-1 and TRBJ1-4; 8 nucleotides line up with TRBD1. Germline CDR1 SGHRS, CDR2 YFSETQ. The CDR3 spans 14 residues. V dropped 5 bases and J dropped 7; count of bases not matched to a gene: 7. CDR3: CASSWTGRGEKLFF. In DNA, the CDR3 is TGCGCCAGCAGTTGGACAGGGAGAGGTGAAAAACTGTTTTTT.

The rearrangement uses TRBV23-1 and TRBJ1-1; D call uncertain. TRBV23-1 is placed among ORFs of uncertain function. This CDR3 contains 13 residues. V gave up 3 bases and J gave up 3 bases, with 8 bases separating them. In nucleotides, the CDR3 is TGCGCCAGCAGTCAGGGTCGGGACACTGAAGCTTTCTTT. Its translation: CASSQGRDTEAFF.

The V call is TRBV3-1 (or the pseudogene TRBV3-2), the J call TRBJ1-5; TRBD1 agrees at 8 bases. Trimming removed 3 bases from V and 3 bases from J; junction bases left unmatched: 1. Germline V CDR1 and CDR2: LGHDT, YNNKEL (reference sequence). The CDR3 is 14 amino acids. The CDR3 here is CASSQQGANQPQHF. The CDR3, as DNA: TGTGCCAGCAGCCAGCAGGGGGCCAATCAGCCCCAGCATTTT.

The gene calls are TRBV2 and TRBJ2-2, with D perhaps matching TRBD1 (6 bases). Germline CDR1 is SNHLY and CDR2 is FYNNEI. The CDR3 totals 14 residues. V was pared by 4 bases and J by 5 bases, with 11 bases between. The CDR3 sequence: CASSVNRATGELFF. DNA for the CDR3: TGTGCCAGCAGTGTGAACAGGGCTACCGGGGAGCTGTTTTTT. Filled out from reference TRBV2 and TRBJ2-2, the complete variable domain reads EPEVTQTPSHQVTQMGQEVILRCVPISNHLYFYWYRQILGQKVEFLVSFYNNEISEKSEIFDDQFSVERPDGSNFTLKIRSTKLEDSAMYFCASSVNRATGELFFGEGSRLTVL.

This chain uses TRBV7-9 with TRBJ2-5; D is undetermined. From germline, CDR1 is SEHNR and CDR2 FQNEAQ (reference sequence). V lost 1 base and J 0 bases, leaving 6 bases between the germline ends. The CDR3 extends over 14 amino acids. The DNA of the CDR3 is TGTGCCAGCAGCTTAGTCGCGTACCAAGAGACCCAGTACTTC. Residues: CASSLVAYQETQYF.

The chain has TRBV28 and TRBJ1-5; TRBD1 agrees at 9 bases. The V gene end was trimmed by 6 bases and the J gene end by 15 bases; junction bases not matched to a gene: 3. Germline V gene lookup returns CDR1 MDHEN and CDR2 SYDVKM. The CDR3 loop spans 10 amino acids. In nucleotides, the CDR3 is TGTGCCAGCAGCGGACAGGGGAGGCATTTT. This translates into CASSGQGRHF.

Here the CDR3 DNA reads TGTGCCACCAGCACGAGACAGCCGTTGTCTGGCTACACCTTC. Translating it yields CATSTRQPLSGYTF. The chain recombines TRBV24-1 with TRBJ1-2; TRBD1 is a possible D gene (5 bases). V lost 7 bases and J 7 bases, leaving 18 bases between the germline ends. The CDR3 spans 14 residues. Germline CDR1 KGHDR, CDR2 SFDVKD.

The V and J genes are TRBV5-5 and TRBJ1-1; TRBD1 matches 8 bases. This CDR3 has 15 amino acids. Germline CDR1 is SGHKS and CDR2 is YYEKEE (reference sequence). The J segment lost 5 bases and the V segment lost 0 bases, leaving 6 bases of the junction unmatched. The CDR3 DNA sequence: TGTGCCAGCAGCTTGGTTTTTGACAGGGGTACTGAAGCTTTCTTT. Its translation: CASSLVFDRGTEAFF. The full variable domain, with the rest looked up from reference TRBV5-5 and TRBJ1-1, is DAGVTQSPTHLIKTRGQQVTLRCSPISGHKSVSWYQQVLGQGPQFIFQYYEKEERGRGNFPDRFSARQFPNYSSELNVNALLLGDSALYLCASSLVFDRGTEAFFGQGTRLTVV.

The count of this clone is one. This chain links TRBV2 with TRBJ2-1; 11 bases are shared with TRBD2. The germline gives CDR1 SNHLY, CDR2 FYNNEI. The trim removed 1 base at V and 4 bases at J, leaving 9 bases unmatched. The CDR3 has 18 residues. CDR3 residues: CASSEELAGDLYYNEQFF. The DNA of the CDR3 is TGTGCCAGCAGTGAAGAACTAGCGGGGGACCTTTATTACAATGAGCAGTTCTTC.

About this clone itself: Other DNA sequences in the sample encode the same CDR3. The CDR3 DNA follows: TGTGCCAGCTCGCTTGGACAGAACTACGAGCAGTACTTC. Its translation: CASSLGQNYEQYF. J is TRBJ2-7 and V is TRBV18; tentatively, D is TRBD1 (6 bases). V was shortened by 6 bases and J by 3 bases, with 12 bases between the two germline ends. The CDR3 has 13 residues. The germline gives CDR1 KGHSH, CDR2 LQKENI.

This sequence joins TRBV19 and TRBJ1-2, with TRBD1 identical over 7 bases. The germline CDR1 and CDR2 sequences are LNHDA and SQIVND (reference sequence). Unmatched junction bases numbered 7, after V lost 10 bases and J lost 2 bases. This CDR3 contains 13 residues. Written as DNA, the CDR3 is TGTGCCACTCAGGGACAGACCAACTATGGCTACACCTTC. As protein: CATQGQTNYGYTF.

The rearrangement links TRBV24-1 to TRBJ1-2; TRBD1 might be the D (5 bases). The germline CDR1 and CDR2 sequences are KGHDR and SFDVKD. V was trimmed by 2 bases and J by 4 bases, leaving 19 bases between them. The CDR3 contains 17 residues. CDR3 sequence reads: CATSDSSRGSTIYGYTF. In nucleotides, the CDR3 is TGTGCCACCAGTGATTCCTCTAGGGGAAGTACGATCTATGGCTACACCTTC.